The 21 T cell receptor beta chains below all came from one sample that was sequenced in a study of blood T cell repertoires in COVID-19. Assay: immunoSEQ multiplex PCR; the TCRdb copy retains only in-frame clones and omits some. The repertoire includes over 90,000 clones, roughly 90% of them detected once, and 1.7% sits in the top ten. The sample consisted of peripheral blood. These receptors all stem from an elderly man with acute or convalescent COVID-19.

The V and J genes are TRBV1 and TRBJ2-3; the table's TRBD2 call for D was not verified on the DNA. TRBV1 is a documented pseudogene. The CDR3 runs 13 residues. CDR3 sequence (DNA): TGCACCAGCAGCCAACCGGGGGGGGATACGCAGTATTTT. This sequence encodes CTSSQPGGDTQYF.

The chain combines TRBV4-3 with TRBJ2-3; D remains unclear. V was trimmed by 0 bases and J by 6 bases, leaving 13 bases between them. CDR1 and CDR2 (germline): LGHNA, YSLEER. The CDR3 totals 15 residues. The CDR3 DNA reads as TGCGCCAGCAGCCAAGATCTCAGTTCCGGGGATACGCAGTATTTT. It is translated as CASSQDLSSGDTQYF.

V gene TRBV7-2 combines with J gene TRBJ2-3; no reliable D call. The V gene's germline CDR1 is SGHTA and CDR2 FQGNSA. The length of the CDR3 is 12 residues. The germline V and J ends were trimmed by 3 bases and 6 bases, with 7 bases remaining between them. CDR3 nucleotide sequence: TGTGCCAGCAGCTTCTTCGGTGATACGCAGTATTTT. Translation gives CASSFFGDTQYF.

The chain carries TRBV19 and TRBJ2-1; TRBD1 matches 10 bases. Looked up from germline, CDR1 is LNHDA and CDR2 is SQIVND (reference sequence). V lost 1 base and J lost 7; bases outside the gene matches: 7. The CDR3 totals 16 residues. CDR3 amino acids: CASSIAGTGEWNEQFF. For the CDR3, the DNA is TGTGCCAGTAGTATAGCGGGGACAGGGGAATGGAATGAGCAGTTCTTC.

The rearrangement links TRBV5-4 to TRBJ2-5, with 7 bases aligning to TRBD2. This CDR3 has 14 amino acids. Germline V gene data show CDR1 as SGHNT and CDR2 as YYREEE (reference sequence). The ends lost 0 bases at V and 3 bases at J; junction bases unmatched: 2. The CDR3 nucleotides read TGTGCCAGCAGCTTGGGGACTAGTAAAGAGACCCAGTACTTC. The encoded protein is CASSLGTSKETQYF.

The chain couples TRBV6-5 to TRBJ2-3; the D is unclear. CDR3 length: 10 residues. V lost 8 bases and J lost 9, with 9 bases in between. The germline V gene encodes CDR1 MNHEY and CDR2 SVGAGI. The CDR3 reads CASVLGTQYF. The CDR3 region has the DNA TGTGCCAGCGTTCTCGGGACGCAGTATTTT.

The chain joins TRBV10-2 to TRBJ2-3; 15 bases align to TRBD2. Germline V gene data show CDR1 as WSHSY and CDR2 as SAAADI. The V gene end was trimmed by 6 bases and the J gene end by 6 bases; junction bases not matched to a gene: 10. The CDR3 covers 17 residues. The CDR3 protein is CASSARTSGRARDTQYF. The CDR3 coding sequence is TGCGCCAGCAGCGCCCGGACTAGCGGGAGGGCGCGGGATACGCAGTATTTT.

This chain uses TRBV29-1 with TRBJ2-5, with TRBD2 matching over 10 bases. The V and J ends lost 5 bases and 1 base, in that order; junction bases with no gene match: 7. CDR3 length: 15 residues. Germline values: CDR1 SQVTM, CDR2 ANQGSEA. CDR3 bases: TGCAGCGTTCGACACGGACTAGCGGCCCAAGAGACCCAGTACTTC. The encoded protein is CSVRHGLAAQETQYF.

The chain joins TRBV7-9 to TRBJ2-1; D not resolved. V shed 4 bases and J shed 5 bases, with 6 bases lying between them. The CDR3 runs to 12 residues. Germline CDR1 reads SEHNR; CDR2 reads FQNEAQ (reference sequence). The CDR3: CASSSSHNEQFF. The CDR3 DNA reads TGTGCCAGCAGCTCTAGTCACAATGAGCAGTTCTTC.

The V gene is TRBV21-1, the J gene TRBJ2-1; the table's D call, TRBD2, has no DNA check behind it. TRBV21-1 is assigned pseudogene status. The CDR3 consists of 18 residues. The CDR3 coding sequence is TGTGCCAGCAGCAATCCTGTGAGGTACCCGAGCTCCTACAATGAGCAGTTCTTC. Translated: CASSNPVRYPSSYNEQFF.

This clone came up once. The V call is TRBV2, the J call TRBJ1-3; D is unresolved. The CDR3 sequence is 14 residues long. V lost 5 bases, J lost 0 bases, and 8 bases lay in between. Germline assignment: CDR1 SNHLY and CDR2 FYNNEI. CDR3 in amino acids: CASSSLHSGNTIYF. DNA of the CDR3: TGTGCCAGCAGTTCCTTACACTCTGGAAACACCATATATTTT.

This chain joins TRBV9 and TRBJ2-1; D is possibly TRBD2 (6 bases). V was pared by 3 bases and J by 6 bases, with 10 bases between. The CDR3 runs to 13 residues. Germline-derived CDR1 and CDR2 are SGDLS and YYNGEE. CDR3 DNA: TGTGCCAGCAGCGAGGGACTGTTCAATGAGCAGTTCTTC. It is translated as CASSEGLFNEQFF. Variable domain in full (rest from reference TRBV9 and TRBJ2-1): DSGVTQTPKHLITATGQRVTLRCSPRSGDLSVYWYQQSLDQGLQFLIQYYNGEERAKGNILERFSAQQFPDLHSELNLSSLELGDSALYFCASSEGLFNEQFFGPGTRLTVL.

This chain connects TRBV7-8 to TRBJ2-3; TRBD2 matches 14 bases. V lost 3 bases and J lost 4; bases outside the gene matches: 6. CDR1 SGHVS and CDR2 FQNEAQ come from the germline V gene. The CDR3 extends over 17 amino acids. CDR3 coding DNA: TGTGCCAGCAGCTTGGACGGACTAGCGGGAGGCTCAGATACGCAGTATTTT. Translating gives CASSLDGLAGGSDTQYF.

This clone was detected only once. This chain joins TRBV7-9 and TRBJ2-7; weak D call: TRBD1 (5 bases). With 4 bases removed from V and 0 bases from J, the gap between germline ends came to 22 bases. Per germline, CDR1 SEHNR and CDR2 FQNEAQ (reference sequence). CDR3 size: 18 residues. The CDR3 spells CASSSFYTKTDSSYEQYF. The CDR3, as DNA: TGTGCCAGCAGCTCCTTTTACACCAAGACAGACAGCTCCTACGAGCAGTACTTC.

The rearrangement links TRBV19 to TRBJ2-3; 7 bases are a match to TRBD1. V shed 6 bases and J 0 bases; nucleotides not matched to a gene: 6. Germline CDR1 and CDR2: LNHDA and SQIVND (reference sequence). The CDR3 covers 15 residues. CDR3 loop: CASRTSGGSTDTQYF. The CDR3 coding sequence is TGTGCCAGTAGGACCTCAGGGGGTAGCACAGATACGCAGTATTTT.

The CDR3 nucleotides read TGTGCCAGCAGCCTGGACAGCTATGGCTACACCTTC. Its translation is CASSLDSYGYTF. V is TRBV6-6 and J is TRBJ1-2, with D perhaps TRBD1 (6 bases). Trimming took 6 bases from V and 4 from J, leaving 9 bases between them. From germline, CDR1 is MNHNY and CDR2 SVGAGI (reference sequence). This CDR3 has 12 residues.

This chain uses TRBV18 with TRBJ2-6, with 9 nucleotides matching TRBD2. This CDR3 region has 19 residues. V lost 3 bases and J lost 0; bases outside the gene matches: 9. The germline CDR1 and CDR2 sequences are KGHSH and LQKENI. Here the CDR3 reads CASSPREASGTSGANVLTF. DNA for the CDR3: TGTGCCAGCTCACCGAGAGAGGCTAGCGGGACCTCTGGGGCCAACGTCCTGACTTTC.

The CDR3 loop reads CASSLFVTRPEAFF. The CDR3 region has the DNA TGTGCCAGCAGTTTATTCGTGACAAGACCTGAAGCTTTCTTT. V and J are TRBV28 and TRBJ1-1; D unresolved. Trimming took 1 base from V and 6 from J, leaving 12 bases between them. The CDR3 consists of 14 residues. In germline, CDR1 is MDHEN, CDR2 SYDVKM.

The chain combines TRBV12-3 or TRBV12-4 with TRBJ2-7; D unclear. CDR3 length: 12 amino acids. Trimming removed 1 base at V and 6 bases at J, with 7 bases between. In DNA, the CDR3 is TGTGCCAGCAGTTTAGGGTTCGGCGAGCAGTACTTC. Its protein product is CASSLGFGEQYF.

This clone came up a few times. V gene TRBV28 combines with J gene TRBJ2-6, with 9 bases aligning to TRBD1. This CDR3 spans 15 amino acids. The V gene end was trimmed by 8 bases and the J gene end by 4 bases; junction bases not matched to a gene: 6. The germline V gene has CDR1 MDHEN and CDR2 SYDVKM. In DNA, the CDR3 is TGTGCCAGCGGACGGACAGGGGCCGGGGCCAACGTCCTGACTTTC. Amino acids: CASGRTGAGANVLTF.

The chain combines TRBV5-1 with TRBJ2-7, with 8 bases matching TRBD2. The V and J ends lost 4 bases and 3 bases, in that order; junction bases with no gene match: 3. CDR3 length: 13 residues. Looked up from germline, CDR1 is SGHRS and CDR2 is YFSETQ. This CDR3 reads CASSPSGYYEQYF. The CDR3 bases are TGCGCCAGCAGCCCTAGCGGGTACTACGAGCAGTACTTC.